Included here is one TCR beta chain sequence, with context. The CDR3 contains 15 residues. V gave up 3 bases and J gave up 1 base, with 12 bases separating them. CDR1 and CDR2 from the germline V gene are SGHNT and YYREEE (reference sequence). Under the authors' procedure: The assay estimated nucleated cells by amplifying reference gene primers. Clones were sequenced by immunoSEQ multiplex PCR, and TCRdb holds only the in-frame ones, with some missing. V and J calls and clone size are as listed in that table; D and trimming were resolved from the DNA. The sample lists tens of thousands of clones; over 75% were seen once. These data originate in a study of blood T cell repertoires in COVID-19. About the study: The United States, Italy and Spain supplied acute and convalescent COVID-19 samples.

The TCR was taken from an older woman with active COVID-19. The chain couples TRBV5-4 to TRBJ2-3; maybe TRBD2 (5 bases). Material: peripheral blood. The CDR3: CASSSGLLGTDTQYF. The CDR3 bases are TGTGCCAGCAGCTCTGGACTCCTAGGCACAGATACGCAGTATTTT.